Shown below are 27 T cell receptor beta chains from a single sample sequenced in a study of Graves' ophthalmopathy and Graves' hyperthyroidism (dated by TCRdb to 2016 to 2018). The data were produced on an Illumina HiSeq 2000. TCR beta CDR3 regions were amplified from RNA transcripts for repertoire sequencing. The first round of RT-PCR was done with HTBI primers and the Qiagen OneStep RT-PCR kit, and was followed by a second round of multiplex PCR, then size selection and purification. Using fastp at Q25 and MiXCR, TCRdb reprocessed the public reads and kept productive beta chains. Identical CDR3 proteins give one entry, which carries the most common genes and DNA. This sample holds around 1,200,000 distinct CDR3 sequences; about 38% were observed only once. Of the sample, 11% is held by the ten largest clones. Source material: peripheral blood or thyroid tissue (not recorded which). The receptors originated from an adult man with Graves' hyperthyroidism.

The chain couples TRBV7-2 to TRBJ2-7; possibly TRBD2 for D (6 bases). Trimming stripped 8 bases from V and 2 bases from J, with 22 bases between. Per the germline V gene, CDR1 is SGHTA and CDR2 is FQGNSA. The CDR3 is 16 residues long. CDR3 sequence: CASHEGYGGPTYEQYF. CDR3 in DNA: TGTGCCAGCCACGAAGGATACGGGGGTCCGACCTACGAGCAGTACTTC.

This clonotype came up a few times. The chain employs TRBV12-3 or TRBV12-4 and TRBJ1-1; no firm D call. The CDR3 length is 13 residues. V was trimmed by 8 bases and J by 1 base, leaving 11 bases between them. The CDR3 nucleotides read TGTGCCAGCGTCGAAGCACGGAACACTGAAGCTTTCTTT. Its protein is CASVEARNTEAFF.

This chain uses TRBV30 with TRBJ1-1; TRBD1 is a possible D gene (6 bases). The CDR3 contains 13 residues. Trimming cost V 4 bases and J 12 bases, with 21 bases left between them. CDR1 GTSNPN and CDR2 SVGIG come from the germline V gene (reference sequence). Here the CDR3 reads CAWNFGGPGYTFF. CDR3 bases: TGTGCCTGGAATTTTGGGGGGCCTGGGTACACTTTCTTT.

The chain is built from TRBV12-3 or TRBV12-4 and TRBJ2-5, with D perhaps given as TRBD1 or TRBD2 (5 bases each). Trimming took off 5 bases at V and 5 bases at J, with 15 bases between the two ends. The CDR3 is made up of 14 amino acids. This CDR3 reads CASSRRTGTETQYF. CDR3 nucleotide sequence: TGTGCCAGCAGTAGACGGACTGGGACGGAGACCCAGTACTTC.

The chain employs TRBV2 and TRBJ1-6, with 8 bases lining up with TRBD1. From germline, CDR1 is SNHLY and CDR2 FYNNEI. Trimming took 5 bases from V and 0 from J; bases not matched to a gene: 9. This CDR3 has 18 amino acids. The CDR3 region has the DNA TGTGCCAGCAGTTCGACGACAGGGGATCACTCCTATAATTCACCCCTCCACTTT. Translating it yields CASSSTTGDHSYNSPLHF.

There are a few counts of this clonotype. The chain joins TRBV12-3 or TRBV12-4 to TRBJ1-2; perhaps TRBD1 as D (5 bases). The CDR3 loop spans 14 amino acids. Trimming cost V 3 bases and J 4 bases, with 12 bases left between them. The DNA for the CDR3 is TGTGCCAGCAGTTTCGCAGGGTTGAGCTATGGCTACACCTTC. As protein: CASSFAGLSYGYTF.

This clonotype was recorded at least ten times. The rearrangement joins TRBV12-3 or TRBV12-4 to TRBJ1-4; weak D call: TRBD1 (6 bases). V shed 6 bases and J shed 5 bases, with 13 bases lying between them. This CDR3 region has 14 residues. The DNA of the CDR3 is TGTGCCAGCAGCGACAGGTCAGGCAATGAAAAACTGTTTTTT. This translates into CASSDRSGNEKLFF.

The genes are TRBV7-2 and TRBJ2-7; D gene ambiguous. V gave up 6 bases and J gave up 2 bases, with 11 bases separating them. This CDR3 comprises 13 residues. The germline CDR1 and CDR2 sequences are SGHTA and FQGNSA. CDR3 sequence: CASSYYRTYEQYF. DNA of the CDR3: TGTGCCAGCAGTTACTACCGCACCTACGAGCAGTACTTC.

The gene calls are TRBV29-1 and TRBJ2-7; no firm D call. Germline loops: CDR1 SQVTM, CDR2 ANQGSEA. V was clipped by 7 bases and J by 2 bases, with 18 bases between them. This CDR3 spans 14 amino acids. The DNA for the CDR3 is TGCAGCGCTGAGATGGCGGACCCGACCTACGAGCAGTACTTC. This sequence encodes CSAEMADPTYEQYF.

The chain is built from TRBV20-1 and TRBJ2-3; TRBD2 agrees at 8 bases. The CDR3 covers 18 residues. Trimming cost V 2 bases and J 1 base; bases outside gene matches: 14. Germline CDR1 reads DFQATT; CDR2 reads SNEGSKA (reference sequence). The CDR3 reads CSARPPAGAQIGTDTQYF. The CDR3 bases are TGCAGTGCTAGACCCCCAGCGGGAGCACAAATAGGCACAGATACGCAGTATTTT.

This clonotype was counted at least ten times. V is TRBV6-5 and J is TRBJ1-6; D is uncertain. Germline CDR1 MNHEY, CDR2 SVGAGI. The length of the CDR3 is 14 residues. V was shortened by 6 bases and J by 7 bases, with 13 bases between the two germline ends. Written as DNA, the CDR3 is TGTGCCAGCAGCCCCCAGCGGCCAAATTCACCCCTCCACTTT. Amino acid sequence: CASSPQRPNSPLHF.

Remarks on this clonotype: Sequence at one end of the junction differs from germline and may be a read error. For the CDR3, the DNA is TGCGCCAGCAGCCAAGGACAGGGGGTTTGGGATACTGAAGCTTTCTTT. This translates into CASSQGQGVWDTEAFF. The chain uses TRBV7-2 and TRBJ1-1; 10 bases are shared with TRBD1. The CDR3 extends over 16 amino acids. Germline-derived CDR1 and CDR2 are SGHTA and FQGNSA. Together with reference TRBV7-2 and TRBJ1-1, the CDR3 gives the full variable domain: GAGVSQSPSNKVTEKGKDVELRCDPISGHTALYWYRQSLGQGLEFLIYFQGNSAPDKSGLPSDRFSAERTGGSVSTLTIQRTQQEDSAVYLCASSQGQGVWDTEAFFGQGTRLTVV.

This clonotype was observed at least ten times. The chain uses TRBV15 and TRBJ2-2; a weak D match, TRBD2 (6 bases). Trimming cost V 3 bases and J 7 bases, with 18 bases left between them. CDR1 and CDR2 (germline): LNHNV, YYDKDF (reference sequence). The CDR3 runs 16 residues. The CDR3 loop is CATSSQAGKRDGELFF. DNA for the CDR3: TGTGCCACCAGCAGCCAAGCGGGTAAAAGGGACGGGGAGCTGTTTTTT.

This clonotype has a handful of counts. CDR3 residues: CASSTETVNSPLHF. CDR3 nucleotides: TGTGCCAGCTCAACGGAGACAGTTAATTCACCCCTCCACTTT. This chain links TRBV6-2 or TRBV6-3 with TRBJ1-6, with D maybe TRBD1 (5 bases). The V end lost 8 bases, the J end lost 6 bases, and 14 bases lay between the germline ends. The CDR3 has 14 residues. In germline, CDR1 is MNHEY, CDR2 SVGEGT.

The table lists this clonotype with many counts. V usage is TRBV20-1 and J usage is TRBJ2-7; TRBD1 might be the D (5 bases). V shed 6 bases and J shed 3 bases, with 9 bases lying between them. The CDR3 extends over 11 amino acids. Germline V lookup: CDR1 DFQATT, CDR2 SNEGSKA (reference sequence). The CDR3 sequence is CSATEYYEQYF. The CDR3 region has the DNA TGCAGTGCGACAGAGTACTACGAGCAGTACTTC.

This clonotype has a handful of counts. J is TRBJ2-5 and V is TRBV20-1; TRBD2 aligns across 14 bases. V lost 3 bases to trimming and J lost 7 bases; unmatched junction nucleotides: 10. The CDR3 sequence is 16 residues long. CDR1 is DFQATT, CDR2 SNEGSKA, per germline (reference sequence). CDR3 amino acids: CSARGGTSGSKGTQYF. The CDR3 DNA is TGCAGTGCTAGGGGAGGGACTAGCGGGAGTAAGGGGACCCAGTACTTC.

The V call is TRBV10-3, the J call TRBJ2-5; 8 positions agree with TRBD2. Germline V CDR1 and CDR2: ENHRY, SYGVKD. J lost 2 bases, V lost 2 bases, and 1 base had no gene match. This CDR3 is 14 amino acids long. The CDR3 here is CAISEREGQETQYF. For the CDR3, the DNA is TGTGCCATCAGTGAGCGGGAGGGTCAAGAGACCCAGTACTTC.

V is TRBV4-2 and J is TRBJ2-7; 12 positions match TRBD1. The CDR3 sequence is 16 residues long. V lost 3 bases to trimming and J lost 3 bases; unmatched junction nucleotides: 6. Germline CDR1 and CDR2: LGHNA and YNFKEQ. The CDR3 DNA is TGTGCCAGCAGCCAGGGACAGGGGGCGGGGGACTACGAGCAGTACTTC. Amino acid sequence: CASSQGQGAGDYEQYF.

The chain is built from TRBV24-1 and TRBJ2-6, with a tentative D call TRBD1 (6 bases). CDR3 length: 16 residues. CDR1 is KGHDR and CDR2 is SFDVKD in the germline V gene. V lost 5 bases to trimming and J lost 2 bases, with 12 bases between them. CDR3 in amino acids: CATSATRTAGANVLTF. The CDR3 nucleotides are TGTGCCACCAGTGCTACCCGGACAGCTGGGGCCAACGTCCTGACTTTC.

This clonotype was detected ten times or more. V is TRBV7-6 and J is TRBJ2-2; a weak D match, TRBD1 (6 bases). V gave up 5 bases and J gave up 3 bases, with 16 bases separating them. CDR1 is SGHVS, CDR2 FNYEAQ, per germline. This CDR3 spans 16 amino acids. The CDR3 region has the DNA TGTGCCAGCAGCCCGTCCGGGACACATTACACCGGGGAGCTGTTTTTT. This translates into CASSPSGTHYTGELFF.

The rearrangement links TRBV12-3 or TRBV12-4 to TRBJ2-7; D is unresolved. The CDR3 loop spans 12 amino acids. Trimming removed 1 base at V and 6 bases at J, with 7 bases between. The CDR3 DNA reads as TGTGCCAGCAGTTTAGGGCCCACCGAGCAGTACTTC. Its protein product is CASSLGPTEQYF.

Many counts were recorded for this clonotype. The J gene is TRBJ2-7, the V gene TRBV20-1; 9 bases are shared with TRBD1. The J segment lost 3 bases and the V segment lost 4 bases, leaving 7 bases of the junction unmatched. From germline, CDR1 is DFQATT and CDR2 SNEGSKA (reference sequence). This CDR3 region has 14 residues. CDR3 loop: CSANPGTGIYEQYF. The CDR3 DNA reads TGCAGTGCTAATCCCGGGACAGGGATCTACGAGCAGTACTTC.

The sample holds many counts of this clonotype. This chain uses TRBV7-8 with TRBJ1-2; possibly TRBD1 for D (5 bases). The V end was cut by 5 bases, the J end by 2 bases, with 15 bases between. This CDR3 contains 15 residues. Germline values: CDR1 SGHVS, CDR2 FQNEAQ. CDR3 coding DNA: TGTGCCAGCAGCAGTCCAGGACACTTGAACTATGGCTACACCTTC. It is translated as CASSSPGHLNYGYTF.

This clonotype occurred many times. The chain recombines TRBV6-5 with TRBJ2-5; D gene unclear. The CDR3 is 13 residues long. Trimming removed 8 bases at V and 0 bases at J, with 10 bases between. Germline V lookup: CDR1 MNHEY, CDR2 SVGAGI. The CDR3 loop reads CASQGRNQETQYF. The CDR3 coding sequence is TGTGCCAGCCAAGGTCGGAACCAAGAGACCCAGTACTTC.

The chain has TRBV5-6 and TRBJ2-5, with 7 bases fitting TRBD1. The trim removed 3 bases at V and 5 bases at J, leaving 16 bases unmatched. Per the germline V gene, CDR1 is SGHDT and CDR2 is YYEEEE. This CDR3 has 17 amino acids. CDR3 nucleotides: TGTGCCAGCAGCTCCCCCAACAGGGGCTTTAAAGGCGAGACCCAGTACTTC. This codes for CASSSPNRGFKGETQYF.

The rearrangement uses TRBV6-6 and TRBJ2-6; 8 nucleotides match TRBD1. The CDR3 has 17 amino acids. The trim removed 5 bases at V and 0 bases at J, leaving 6 bases unmatched. From germline, CDR1 is MNHNY and CDR2 SVGAGI (reference sequence). As DNA, the CDR3 is TGTGCCAGCAGTGACGGACAGGGCGGCTCTGGGGCCAACGTCCTGACTTTC. Protein: CASSDGQGGSGANVLTF.

A single count supports this clonotype. This chain connects TRBV20-1 to TRBJ1-2; 8 bases align to TRBD1. The germline V gene encodes CDR1 DFQATT and CDR2 SNEGSKA (reference sequence). After removal of 5 bases from V and 2 bases from J, the junction contained 7 bases not matched to a gene. The CDR3 is made up of 14 amino acids. The CDR3 is CSAEGTGWNYGYTF. The DNA of the CDR3 is TGCAGTGCTGAAGGGACAGGTTGGAACTATGGCTACACCTTC.